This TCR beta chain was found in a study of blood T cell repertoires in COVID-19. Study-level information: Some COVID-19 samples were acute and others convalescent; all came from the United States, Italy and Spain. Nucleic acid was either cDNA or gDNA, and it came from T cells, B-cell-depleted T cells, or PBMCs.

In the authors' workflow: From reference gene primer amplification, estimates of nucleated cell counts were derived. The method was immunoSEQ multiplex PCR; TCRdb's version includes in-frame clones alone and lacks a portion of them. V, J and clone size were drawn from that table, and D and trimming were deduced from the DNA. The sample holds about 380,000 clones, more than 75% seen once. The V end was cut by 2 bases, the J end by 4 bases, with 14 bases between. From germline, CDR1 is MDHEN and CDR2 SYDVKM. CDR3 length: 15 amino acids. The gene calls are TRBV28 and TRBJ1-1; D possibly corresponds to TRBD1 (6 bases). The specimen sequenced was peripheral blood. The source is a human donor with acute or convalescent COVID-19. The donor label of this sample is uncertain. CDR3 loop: CASSLTWGLATEAFF. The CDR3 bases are TGTGCCAGCAGTTTAACGTGGGGGCTGGCCACTGAAGCTTTCTTT.